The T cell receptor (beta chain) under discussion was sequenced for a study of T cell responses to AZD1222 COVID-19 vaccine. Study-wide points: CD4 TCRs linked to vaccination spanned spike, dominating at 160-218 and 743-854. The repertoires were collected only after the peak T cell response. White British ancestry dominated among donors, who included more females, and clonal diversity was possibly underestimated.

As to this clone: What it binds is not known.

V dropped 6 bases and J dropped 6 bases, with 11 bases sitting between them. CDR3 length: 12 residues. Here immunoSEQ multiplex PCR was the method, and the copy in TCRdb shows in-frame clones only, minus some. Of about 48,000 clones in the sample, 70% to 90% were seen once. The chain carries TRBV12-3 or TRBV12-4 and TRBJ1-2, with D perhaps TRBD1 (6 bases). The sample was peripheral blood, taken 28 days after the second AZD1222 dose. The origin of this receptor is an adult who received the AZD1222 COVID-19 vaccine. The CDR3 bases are TGTGCCAGCAGGGCAGGGGAGCATGGCTACACCTTC. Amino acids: CASRAGEHGYTF.